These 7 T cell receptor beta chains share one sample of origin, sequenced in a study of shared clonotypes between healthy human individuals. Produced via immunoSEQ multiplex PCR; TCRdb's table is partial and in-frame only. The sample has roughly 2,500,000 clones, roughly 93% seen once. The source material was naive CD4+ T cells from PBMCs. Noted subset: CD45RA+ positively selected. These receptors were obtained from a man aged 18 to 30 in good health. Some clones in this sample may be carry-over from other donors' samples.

CDR3 DNA: TGTGCCAGCAGAACCGGGACAACTACCGGGGAGCTGTTTTTT. This codes for CASRTGTTTGELFF. This chain connects TRBV9 to TRBJ2-2; D is possibly TRBD1 (6 bases). CDR1 and CDR2 (germline): SGDLS, YYNGEE. With 5 bases removed from V and 5 bases from J, the gap between germline ends came to 13 bases. This CDR3 spans 14 amino acids.

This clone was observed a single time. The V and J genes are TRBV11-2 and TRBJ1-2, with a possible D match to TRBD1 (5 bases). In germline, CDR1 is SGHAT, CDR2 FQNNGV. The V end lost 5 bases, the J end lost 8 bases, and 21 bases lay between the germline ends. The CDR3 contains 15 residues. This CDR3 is CASSQSAGTTRGYTF. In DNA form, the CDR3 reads TGTGCCAGCAGCCAATCCGCCGGGACTACCCGGGGCTACACCTTC.

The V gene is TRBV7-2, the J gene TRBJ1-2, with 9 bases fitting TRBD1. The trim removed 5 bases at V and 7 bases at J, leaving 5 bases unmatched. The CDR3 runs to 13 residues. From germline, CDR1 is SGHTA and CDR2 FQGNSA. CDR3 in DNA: TGTGCCAGCAGCGGGACAGGGCTTTCTGGCTACACCTTC. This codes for CASSGTGLSGYTF.

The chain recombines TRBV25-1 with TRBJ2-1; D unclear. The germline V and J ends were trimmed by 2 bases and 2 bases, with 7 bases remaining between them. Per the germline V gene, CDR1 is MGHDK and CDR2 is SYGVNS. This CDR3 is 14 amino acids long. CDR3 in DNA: TGTGCCAGCAGTGAAGTGGGGACCTACAATGAGCAGTTCTTC. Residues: CASSEVGTYNEQFF.

The CDR3 sequence: CATSPRDSPSGANVLTF. For the CDR3, the DNA is TGTGCCACCAGCCCCCGGGACAGCCCCTCTGGGGCCAACGTCCTGACTTTC. The rearrangement links TRBV15 to TRBJ2-6, with 7 bases identical to TRBD1. The CDR3 covers 17 residues. The J segment lost 0 bases and the V segment lost 5 bases, leaving 7 bases of the junction unmatched. Germline loops: CDR1 LNHNV, CDR2 YYDKDF (reference sequence).

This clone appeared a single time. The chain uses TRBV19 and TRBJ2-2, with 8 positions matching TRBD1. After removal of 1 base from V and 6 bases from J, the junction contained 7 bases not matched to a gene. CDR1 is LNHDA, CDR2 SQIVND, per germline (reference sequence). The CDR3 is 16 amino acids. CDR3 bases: TGTGCCAGTAGTATAGTGGGGCCAGGGGGCTCCGGGGAGCTGTTTTTT. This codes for CASSIVGPGGSGELFF.

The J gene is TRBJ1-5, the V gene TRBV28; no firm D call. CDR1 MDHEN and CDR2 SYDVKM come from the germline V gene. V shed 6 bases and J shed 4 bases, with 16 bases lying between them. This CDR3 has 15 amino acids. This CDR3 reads CASSPQRSLNQPQHF. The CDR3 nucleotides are TGTGCCAGCAGCCCTCAGAGGTCCCTTAATCAGCCCCAGCATTTT.